A selection of T cell receptor beta chains follows, all from one sample in a study of blood T cells in healthy people across ages. MiXCR, run by TCRdb on the 5' RACE reads, gives a single entry per CDR3 protein. This table has 700,000 to 900,000 distinct CDR3 sequences, roughly 26% appearing once. Separately, the same data were catalogued under a study of T cells of mothers and their children.

Input material: blood. Source of these receptors: a boy aged 5-17 years in good health. The conserved cysteine and the conserved F or W are not part of the CDR3 here.

v_gene: TRBV25-1
CDR3aa: ASSVSGGTAYNEQF

v_gene: TRBV20-1
CDR3aa: SATLDAGTETQH

v_gene: TRBV12-3/TRBV12-4
CDR3aa: ASSPRPDELY

v_gene: TRBV20-1
CDR3aa: SAKGAIEVPNAEAF

v_gene: TRBV28
CDR3aa: ASTIGQPWGYT

v_gene: TRBV15
CDR3aa: ATSRDGQGADTQY

v_gene: TRBV7-3
CDR3aa: ASSLGQGGSDTQY

v_gene: TRBV12-5
CDR3aa: ASGSLPGTGGAYNEQF

v_gene: TRBV10-3
CDR3aa: AISESWGKGDTEAF

v_gene: TRBV29-1
CDR3aa: SADGRNYGYT

v_gene: TRBV12-3/TRBV12-4
CDR3aa: ASSFNRGIQETQY

v_gene: TRBV29-1
CDR3aa: SVESENTGELF

v_gene: TRBV5-1
CDR3aa: ASSPGQDRNEQY

v_gene: TRBV11-2
CDR3aa: ASSLPSAYNEQF

v_gene: TRBV20-1
CDR3aa: SARRGTTWGDTQY

v_gene: TRBV12-3/TRBV12-4
CDR3aa: ASSGHARTLGGEQF

v_gene: TRBV5-1
CDR3aa: ASSLQTGPLGEQF

v_gene: TRBV15
CDR3aa: ATSRYQETQY

v_gene: TRBV5-1
CDR3aa: ASSLRSRSANEKLF

v_gene: TRBV4-2
CDR3aa: ASKGASPYEQY

v_gene: TRBV25-1
CDR3aa: ASSENDRQPQH

v_gene: TRBV6-5
CDR3aa: ASMKMGRETQY

v_gene: TRBV4-2
CDR3aa: ASRGGVRDGDSPLH